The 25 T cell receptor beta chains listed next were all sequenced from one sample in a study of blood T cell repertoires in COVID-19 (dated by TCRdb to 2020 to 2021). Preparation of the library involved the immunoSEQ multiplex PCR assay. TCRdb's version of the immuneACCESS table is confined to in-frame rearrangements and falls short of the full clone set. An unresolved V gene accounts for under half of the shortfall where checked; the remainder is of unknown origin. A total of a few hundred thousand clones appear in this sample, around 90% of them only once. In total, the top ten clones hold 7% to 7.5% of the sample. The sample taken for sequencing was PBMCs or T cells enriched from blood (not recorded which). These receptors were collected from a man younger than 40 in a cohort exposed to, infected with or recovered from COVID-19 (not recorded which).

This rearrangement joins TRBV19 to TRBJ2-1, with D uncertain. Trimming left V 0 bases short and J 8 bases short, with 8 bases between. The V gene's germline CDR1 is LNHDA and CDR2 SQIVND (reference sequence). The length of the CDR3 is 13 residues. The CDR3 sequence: CASSIDRVDEQFF. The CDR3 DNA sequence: TGTGCCAGTAGTATAGATCGGGTTGATGAGCAGTTCTTC.

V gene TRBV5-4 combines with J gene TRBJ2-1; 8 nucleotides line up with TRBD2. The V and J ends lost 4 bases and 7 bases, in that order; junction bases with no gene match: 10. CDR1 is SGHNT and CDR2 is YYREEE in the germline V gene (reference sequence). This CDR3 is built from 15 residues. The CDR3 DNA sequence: TGTGCCAGCAGCGTTCGGGAGGGCCTCGGAAATGAGCAGTTCTTC. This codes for CASSVREGLGNEQFF.

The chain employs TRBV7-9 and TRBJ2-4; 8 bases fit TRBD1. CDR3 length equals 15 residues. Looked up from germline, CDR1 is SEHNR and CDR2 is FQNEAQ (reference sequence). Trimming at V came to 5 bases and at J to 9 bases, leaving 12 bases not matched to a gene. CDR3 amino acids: CASSQDREADGIQYF. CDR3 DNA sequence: TGTGCCAGCAGCCAGGACAGGGAGGCGGATGGCATTCAGTACTTC.

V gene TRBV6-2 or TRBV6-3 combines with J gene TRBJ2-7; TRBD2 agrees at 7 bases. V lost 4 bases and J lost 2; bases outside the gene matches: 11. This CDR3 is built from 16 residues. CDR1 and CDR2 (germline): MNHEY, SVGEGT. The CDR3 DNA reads TGTGCCAGCAGTTTCAAAAGGGAGGGGCGGACCTACGAGCAGTACTTC. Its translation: CASSFKREGRTYEQYF.

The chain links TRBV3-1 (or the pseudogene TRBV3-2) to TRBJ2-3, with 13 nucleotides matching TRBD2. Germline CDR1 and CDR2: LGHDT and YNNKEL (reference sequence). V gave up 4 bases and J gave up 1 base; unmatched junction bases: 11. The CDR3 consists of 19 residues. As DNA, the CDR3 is TGTGCCAGCAGCCCTTTTACTAGCGGGAGGGCCGTGGGCACAGATACGCAGTATTTT. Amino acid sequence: CASSPFTSGRAVGTDTQYF.

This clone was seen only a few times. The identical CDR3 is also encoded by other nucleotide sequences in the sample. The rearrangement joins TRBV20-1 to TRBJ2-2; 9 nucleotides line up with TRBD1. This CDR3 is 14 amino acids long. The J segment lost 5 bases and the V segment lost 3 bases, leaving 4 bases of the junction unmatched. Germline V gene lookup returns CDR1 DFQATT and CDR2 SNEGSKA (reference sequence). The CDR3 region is CSASGDRGTGELFF. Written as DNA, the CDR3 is TGCAGTGCTAGTGGTGACAGGGGGACCGGGGAGCTGTTTTTT.

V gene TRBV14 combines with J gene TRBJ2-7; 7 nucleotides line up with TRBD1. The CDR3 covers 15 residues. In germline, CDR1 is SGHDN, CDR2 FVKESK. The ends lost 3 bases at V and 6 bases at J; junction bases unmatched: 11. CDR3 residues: CASSHNLGRGPEQYF. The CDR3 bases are TGTGCCAGCAGCCACAACCTTGGAAGGGGGCCCGAGCAGTACTTC.

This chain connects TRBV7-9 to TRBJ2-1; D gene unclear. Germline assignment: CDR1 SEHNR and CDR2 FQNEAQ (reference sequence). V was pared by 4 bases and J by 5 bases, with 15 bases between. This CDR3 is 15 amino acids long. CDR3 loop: CASSSSMRRNNEQFF. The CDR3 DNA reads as TGTGCCAGCAGCTCAAGCATGAGGAGAAACAATGAGCAGTTCTTC.

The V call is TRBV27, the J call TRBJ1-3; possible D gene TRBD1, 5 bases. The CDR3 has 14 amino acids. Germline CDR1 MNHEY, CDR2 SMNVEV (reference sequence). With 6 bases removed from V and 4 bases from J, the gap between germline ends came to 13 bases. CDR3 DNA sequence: TGTGCCAGCAGGCGGGAGGGACCCGGAAACACCATATATTTT. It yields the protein CASRREGPGNTIYF.

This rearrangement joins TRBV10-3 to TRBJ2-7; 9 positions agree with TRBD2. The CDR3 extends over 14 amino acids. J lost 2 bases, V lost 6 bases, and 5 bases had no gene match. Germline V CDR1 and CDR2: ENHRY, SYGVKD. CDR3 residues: CAISPAGGAYEQYF. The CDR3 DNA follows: TGTGCCATCAGCCCGGCGGGAGGGGCCTACGAGCAGTACTTC.

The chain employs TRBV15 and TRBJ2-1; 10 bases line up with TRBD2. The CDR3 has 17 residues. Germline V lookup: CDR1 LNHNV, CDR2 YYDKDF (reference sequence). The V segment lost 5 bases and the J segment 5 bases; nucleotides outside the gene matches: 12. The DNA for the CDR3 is TGTGCCACCAGCTCCCCCGGCGGGACTAGCGAAAACAATGAGCAGTTCTTC. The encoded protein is CATSSPGGTSENNEQFF.

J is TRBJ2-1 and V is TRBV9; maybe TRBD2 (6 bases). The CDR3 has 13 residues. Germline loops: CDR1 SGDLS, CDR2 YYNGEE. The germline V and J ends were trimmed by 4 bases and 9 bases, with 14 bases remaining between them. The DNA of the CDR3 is TGTGCCAGCAGCAATCTCGGGGGAGCTGAGCAGTTCTTC. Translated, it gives CASSNLGGAEQFF. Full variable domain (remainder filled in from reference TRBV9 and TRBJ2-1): DSGVTQTPKHLITATGQRVTLRCSPRSGDLSVYWYQQSLDQGLQFLIQYYNGEERAKGNILERFSAQQFPDLHSELNLSSLELGDSALYFCASSNLGGAEQFFGPGTRLTVL.

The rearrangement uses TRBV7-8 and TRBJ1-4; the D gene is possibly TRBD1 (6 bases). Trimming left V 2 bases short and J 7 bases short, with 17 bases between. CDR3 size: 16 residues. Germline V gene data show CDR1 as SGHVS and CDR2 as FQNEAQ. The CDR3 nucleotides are TGTGCCAGCAGCTTACTACAGGGTAGTATCGGTGAAAAACTGTTTTTT. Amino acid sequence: CASSLLQGSIGEKLFF.

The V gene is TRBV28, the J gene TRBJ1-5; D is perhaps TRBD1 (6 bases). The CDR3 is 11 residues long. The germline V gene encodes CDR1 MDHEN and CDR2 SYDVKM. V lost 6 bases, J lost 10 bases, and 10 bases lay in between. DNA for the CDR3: TGTGCCAGCAGCTCAGGGGCACCCCAGCATTTT. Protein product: CASSSGAPQHF.

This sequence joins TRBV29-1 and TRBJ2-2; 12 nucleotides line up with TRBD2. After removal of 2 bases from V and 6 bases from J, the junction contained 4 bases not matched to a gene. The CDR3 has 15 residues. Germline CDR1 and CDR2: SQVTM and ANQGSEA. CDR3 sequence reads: CSVERLAGVSGELFF. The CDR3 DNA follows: TGCAGCGTTGAAAGACTAGCGGGAGTGTCCGGGGAGCTGTTTTTT.

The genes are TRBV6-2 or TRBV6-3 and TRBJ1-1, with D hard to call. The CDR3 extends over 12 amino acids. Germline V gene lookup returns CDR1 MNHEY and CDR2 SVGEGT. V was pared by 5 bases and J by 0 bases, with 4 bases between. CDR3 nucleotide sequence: TGTGCCAGCAGTAGCATGAACACTGAAGCTTTCTTT. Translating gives CASSSMNTEAFF.

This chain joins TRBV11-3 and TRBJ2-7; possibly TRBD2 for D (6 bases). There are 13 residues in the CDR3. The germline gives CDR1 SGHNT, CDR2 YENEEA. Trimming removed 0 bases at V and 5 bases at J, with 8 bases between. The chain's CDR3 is CASSLEGGHEQYF. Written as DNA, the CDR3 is TGTGCCAGCAGCTTAGAAGGAGGGCACGAGCAGTACTTC. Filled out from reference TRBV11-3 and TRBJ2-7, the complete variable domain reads EAGVVQSPRYKIIEKKQPVAFWCNPISGHNTLYWYLQNLGQGPELLIRYENEEAVDDSQLPKDRFSAERLKGVDSTLKIQPAELGDSAVYLCASSLEGGHEQYFGPGTRLTVT.

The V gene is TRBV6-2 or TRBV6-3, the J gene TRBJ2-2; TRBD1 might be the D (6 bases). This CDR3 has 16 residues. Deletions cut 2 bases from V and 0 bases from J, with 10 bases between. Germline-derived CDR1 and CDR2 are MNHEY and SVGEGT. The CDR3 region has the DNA TGTGCCAGCAGTTACATCCCAGGGGCGAACACCGGGGAGCTGTTTTTT. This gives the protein CASSYIPGANTGELFF.

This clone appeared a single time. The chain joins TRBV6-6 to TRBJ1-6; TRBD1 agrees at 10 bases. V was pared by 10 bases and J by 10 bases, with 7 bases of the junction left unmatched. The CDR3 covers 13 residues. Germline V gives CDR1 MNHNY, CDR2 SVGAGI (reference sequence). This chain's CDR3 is CATGGQGRSPLHF. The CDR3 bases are TGTGCCACTGGGGGACAGGGGAGGTCACCCCTCCACTTT.

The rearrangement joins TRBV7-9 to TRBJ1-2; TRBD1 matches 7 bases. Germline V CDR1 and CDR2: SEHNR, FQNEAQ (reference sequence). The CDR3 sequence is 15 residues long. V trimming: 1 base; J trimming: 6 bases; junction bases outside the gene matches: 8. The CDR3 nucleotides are TGTGCCAGCAGCTTAGATGAGGGGGCAAGCGATGGCTACACCTTC. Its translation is CASSLDEGASDGYTF.

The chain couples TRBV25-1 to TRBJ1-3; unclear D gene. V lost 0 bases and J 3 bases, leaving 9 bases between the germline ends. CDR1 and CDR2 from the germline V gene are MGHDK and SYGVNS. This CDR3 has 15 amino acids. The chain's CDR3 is CASSEYGRSGNTIYF. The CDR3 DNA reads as TGTGCCAGCAGTGAATATGGAAGGAGTGGAAACACCATATATTTT.

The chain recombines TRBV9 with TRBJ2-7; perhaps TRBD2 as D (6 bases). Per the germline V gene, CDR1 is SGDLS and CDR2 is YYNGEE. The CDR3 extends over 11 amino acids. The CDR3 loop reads CASGVAREQYF. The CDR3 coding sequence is TGTGCGTCGGGAGTTGCTCGGGAGCAGTACTTC.

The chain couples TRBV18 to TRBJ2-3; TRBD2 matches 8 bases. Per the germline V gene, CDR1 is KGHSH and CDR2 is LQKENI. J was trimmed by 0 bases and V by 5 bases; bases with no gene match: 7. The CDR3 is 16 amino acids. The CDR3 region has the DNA TGTGCCAGCTCATCAACGGCGGGAGGTAGCACAGATACGCAGTATTTT. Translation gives CASSSTAGGSTDTQYF.

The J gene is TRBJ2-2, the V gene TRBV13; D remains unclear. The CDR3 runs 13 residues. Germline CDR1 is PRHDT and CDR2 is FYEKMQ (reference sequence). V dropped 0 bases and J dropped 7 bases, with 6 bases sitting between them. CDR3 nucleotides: TGTGCCAGCAGCTTAGGAAACGGCGGGGAGCTGTTTTTT. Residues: CASSLGNGGELFF.

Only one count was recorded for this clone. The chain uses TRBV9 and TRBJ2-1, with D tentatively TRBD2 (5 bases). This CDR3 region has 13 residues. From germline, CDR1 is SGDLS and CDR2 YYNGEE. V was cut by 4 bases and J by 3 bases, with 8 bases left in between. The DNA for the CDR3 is TGTGCCAGCAGCCCTGACTACTACAATGAGCAGTTCTTC. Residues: CASSPDYYNEQFF.